Shown below are 7 T cell receptor beta chains from a single sample sequenced in a study of cytomegalovirus exposure and HLA in healthy donors. Generated by immunoSEQ multiplex PCR, the TCRdb table keeps only in-frame clones and is missing some. The sample lists roughly 250,000 clones; more than 75% were seen once. Source material: PBMCs. The receptors shown here come from a woman in her 30s in good health and CMV-seropositive.

V gene TRBV19 combines with J gene TRBJ2-1; 14 positions match TRBD2. This CDR3 is built from 18 residues. Looked up from germline, CDR1 is LNHDA and CDR2 is SQIVND (reference sequence). V trimming: 5 bases; J trimming: 0 bases; junction bases outside the gene matches: 6. CDR3 residues: CASSSRTSGRNSYNEQFF. CDR3 sequence (DNA): TGTGCCAGTAGTTCACGGACTAGCGGGAGGAACTCCTACAATGAGCAGTTCTTC.

The gene calls are TRBV5-1 and TRBJ2-7, with 7 bases matching TRBD1. The CDR3 is 13 amino acids. J gave up 4 bases and V 2 bases, and 3 bases lay outside the gene matches. Germline V gene lookup returns CDR1 SGHRS and CDR2 YFSETQ. CDR3 protein: CASSFETGYEQYF. CDR3 DNA: TGCGCCAGCAGCTTTGAGACAGGGTACGAGCAGTACTTC.

V is TRBV18 and J is TRBJ1-5, with no clear D. This CDR3 contains 14 residues. Trimming shortened V by 2 bases and J by 0 bases, and 5 bases separated the two germline ends. CDR1 is KGHSH, CDR2 LQKENI, per germline. CDR3 region: CASSPGLSNQPQHF. CDR3 DNA: TGTGCCAGCTCACCAGGACTTAGCAATCAGCCCCAGCATTTT.

This chain links TRBV6-1 with TRBJ1-5, with D possibly TRBD1 on 5 matching bases. Trimming stripped 3 bases from V and 1 base from J, with 13 bases between. Germline CDR1 reads MNHNS; CDR2 reads SASEGT. The length of the CDR3 is 16 residues. The CDR3 loop is CASSDNWGASNQPQHF. The CDR3 nucleotides are TGTGCCAGCAGTGATAATTGGGGCGCAAGCAATCAGCCCCAGCATTTT.

The chain links TRBV6-1 to TRBJ2-7; D is undetermined. Germline V CDR1 and CDR2: MNHNS, SASEGT. The CDR3 spans 13 residues. V was trimmed by 4 bases and J by 3 bases, leaving 10 bases between them. CDR3 protein: CASSVSQVYEQYF. DNA of the CDR3: TGTGCCAGCAGTGTAAGTCAGGTCTACGAGCAGTACTTC.

V usage is TRBV7-3 and J usage is TRBJ2-1; TRBD2 aligns across 10 bases. The CDR3 extends over 15 amino acids. Per germline, CDR1 SGHTA and CDR2 FQGTGA. Trimming cost V 5 bases and J 8 bases; bases outside gene matches: 9. The chain's CDR3 is CASSLPSSGRDEQFF. Here the CDR3 DNA reads TGTGCCAGCAGCCTCCCTTCTAGCGGGAGAGATGAGCAGTTCTTC.

The chain recombines TRBV19 with TRBJ1-2; D gene ambiguous. The CDR3 has 12 amino acids. Between the trimmed V and J ends, which lost 6 bases and 7 bases, there was a span of 12 bases. The V gene's germline CDR1 is LNHDA and CDR2 SQIVND (reference sequence). CDR3 amino acids: CASSVSAAGYTF. The CDR3 DNA reads TGTGCCAGTAGCGTCAGCGCCGCTGGCTACACCTTC.